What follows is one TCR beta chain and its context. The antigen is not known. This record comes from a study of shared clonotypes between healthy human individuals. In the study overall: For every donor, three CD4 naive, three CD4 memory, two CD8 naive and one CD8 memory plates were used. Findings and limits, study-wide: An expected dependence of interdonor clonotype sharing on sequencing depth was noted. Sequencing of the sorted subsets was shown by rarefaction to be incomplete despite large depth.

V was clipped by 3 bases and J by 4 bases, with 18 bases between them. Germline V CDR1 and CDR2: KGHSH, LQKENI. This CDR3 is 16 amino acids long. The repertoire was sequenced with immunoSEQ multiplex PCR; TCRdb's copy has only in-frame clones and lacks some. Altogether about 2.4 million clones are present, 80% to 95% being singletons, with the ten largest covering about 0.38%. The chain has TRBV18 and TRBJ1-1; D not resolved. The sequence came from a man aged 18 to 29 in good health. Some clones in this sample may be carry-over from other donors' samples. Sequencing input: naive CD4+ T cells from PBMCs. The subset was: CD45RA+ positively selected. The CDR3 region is CASSPDRVALATEAFF. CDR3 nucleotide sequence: TGTGCCAGCTCACCTGATCGCGTAGCCCTGGCCACTGAAGCTTTCTTT.